What follows describes a single T cell receptor (beta chain). Antigen: not known. Assay used: immunoSEQ multiplex PCR; TCRdb lists only in-frame clones, some missing. The table lists approximately 70,000 clones, approximately 85% of them singletons, with about 6.9% in the top ten. This record comes from a study of OX40 agonist ivuxolimab in advanced cancers. Study-wide results and limits: CD8+ T cells averaged more expanded clones than CD4+.

Baseline was the first blood sampling point, followed by cycle 4 day 1 and cycle 7 day 1. Germline CDR1 and CDR2: MDHEN and SYDVKM. CDR3 size: 15 residues. V lost 6 bases to trimming and J lost 0 bases, with 13 bases between them. The TCR was taken from an adult with an advanced solid tumor such as melanoma, head and neck, liver or kidney cancer. The material sequenced was CD4+ or CD8+ T cells sorted from blood, taken in a trial of the OX40 agonist ivuxolimab. This rearrangement joins TRBV28 to TRBJ2-3; TRBD1 might be the D (5 bases). The CDR3 loop is CASSLGHPSTDTQYF. In DNA, the CDR3 is TGTGCCAGCAGCCTTGGACATCCTAGCACAGATACGCAGTATTTT.